This T cell receptor (beta chain) was documented in a study of blood T cell repertoires in COVID-19. The method was immunoSEQ multiplex PCR; TCRdb's version includes in-frame clones alone and lacks a portion of them. The sample has 430,000 or so clones, 88% seen once; the top ten hold about 2%. CDR1 and CDR2 (germline): LNHDA, SQIVND (reference sequence). The CDR3 consists of 15 residues. V lost 10 bases to trimming and J lost 4 bases; unmatched junction nucleotides: 13. Researchers sorted participants into cohorts using their self-reported clinical history. This clone was seen more than once but under ten times.

The chain carries TRBV19 and TRBJ1-1, with TRBD1 matching 9 bases. This clonotype was obtained from a woman aged 40 to 50 who had recovered from COVID-19. Sequencing was carried out using PBMCs or T cells enriched from blood (not recorded which). CDR3 amino acids: CATQKRTGDGTEAFF. CDR3 bases: TGTGCCACCCAAAAGCGGACAGGGGATGGCACTGAAGCTTTCTTT.